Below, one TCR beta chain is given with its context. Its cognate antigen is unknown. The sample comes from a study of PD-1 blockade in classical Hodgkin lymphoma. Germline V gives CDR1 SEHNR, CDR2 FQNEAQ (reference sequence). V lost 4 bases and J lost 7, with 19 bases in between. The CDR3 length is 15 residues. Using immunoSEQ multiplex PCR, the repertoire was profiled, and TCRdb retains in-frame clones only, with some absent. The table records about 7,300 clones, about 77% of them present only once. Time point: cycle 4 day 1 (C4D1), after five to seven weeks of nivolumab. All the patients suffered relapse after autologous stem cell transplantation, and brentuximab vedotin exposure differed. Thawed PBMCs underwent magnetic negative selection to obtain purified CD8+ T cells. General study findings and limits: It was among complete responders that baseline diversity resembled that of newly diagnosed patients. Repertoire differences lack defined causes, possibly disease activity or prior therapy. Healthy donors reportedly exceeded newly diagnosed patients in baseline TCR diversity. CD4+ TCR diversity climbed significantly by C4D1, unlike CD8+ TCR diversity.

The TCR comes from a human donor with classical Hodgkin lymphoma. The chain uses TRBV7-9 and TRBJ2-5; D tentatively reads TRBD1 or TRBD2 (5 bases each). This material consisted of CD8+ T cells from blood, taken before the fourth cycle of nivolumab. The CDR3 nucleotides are TGTGCCAGCAGCTACTTGACGGCGACTGGGGGGACCCAGTACTTC. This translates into CASSYLTATGGTQYF.